This T cell receptor (beta chain) is from a study of cytomegalovirus exposure and HLA in healthy donors. Whole-study context: The early release's HLA-typed donors yielded 70 million to 85 million unique TCRs. Broader study findings: It was reported that the classifier diagnosed cytomegalovirus status with high specificity and sensitivity in both the original and validation cohorts. CMV serostatus was the sole immune exposure information available.

The germline gives CDR1 SGHTA, CDR2 FQGNSA. This CDR3 comprises 13 residues. V was pared by 4 bases and J by 7 bases, with 6 bases of the junction left unmatched. The PCR used 60 Vbeta and 13 Jbeta primers. Sequenced by immunoSEQ multiplex PCR; TCRdb stores in-frame clones only, minus some. The sample lists fewer than 200,000 clones, 10% to 15% occurring once. This clone was recorded a few times. Its specificity is not known. Sequencing input: PBMCs. J is TRBJ2-7 and V is TRBV7-2; 8 bases align to TRBD2. This clonotype was obtained from a man in his fifties or sixties in good health and CMV-seropositive. CDR3 in DNA: TGTGCCAGCAGCTCCGGGGGGGGAAGGGAGCAGTACTTC. The encoded protein is CASSSGGGREQYF.